These 26 T cell receptor beta chains share one sample of origin, sequenced in a study of cytomegalovirus exposure and HLA in healthy donors. The study ran its PCR with 60 Vbeta and 13 Jbeta primers. Repertoires were generated with immunoSEQ multiplex PCR, while TCRdb's copy carries only in-frame clones and drops some. The data hold approximately 150,000 clones, with almost 80% observed a single time. Sequenced input: PBMCs. Receptors were obtained from a male donor in good health and CMV-seronegative.

The chain joins TRBV4-3 to TRBJ2-5; the match to TRBD2 covers 10 bases. The CDR3 contains 16 residues. The germline gives CDR1 LGHNA, CDR2 YSLEER. V lost 3 bases and J lost 5; bases outside the gene matches: 9. CDR3 DNA: TGCGCCAGCAGCCAGGGAAGCGGGAGGGCTCGGGAGACCCAGTACTTC. Residues: CASSQGSGRARETQYF.

The chain couples TRBV19 to TRBJ2-7, with D tentatively TRBD1 (6 bases). The V gene's germline CDR1 is LNHDA and CDR2 SQIVND (reference sequence). CDR3 size: 15 residues. V gave up 0 bases and J gave up 2 bases, with 11 bases separating them. In DNA form, the CDR3 reads TGTGCCAGTAGTATAGATCGGACAGAGACCTACGAGCAGTACTTC. It translates to CASSIDRTETYEQYF.

This clone has only a few counts. The gene calls are TRBV7-6 and TRBJ2-4; no clear D gene. This CDR3 region has 16 residues. Germline assignment: CDR1 SGHVS and CDR2 FNYEAQ. The V gene lost 1 base and the J gene lost 0 bases, with 10 bases spanning the gap. This chain's CDR3 is CASSLDSRVAKNIQYF. The CDR3 DNA sequence: TGTGCCAGCAGCTTAGATAGCCGAGTAGCCAAAAACATTCAGTACTTC.

V gene TRBV18 combines with J gene TRBJ1-1, with D tentatively TRBD1 (5 bases). CDR3 length: 15 residues. The V end was cut by 4 bases, the J end by 0 bases, with 12 bases between. In germline, CDR1 is KGHSH, CDR2 LQKENI. The DNA for the CDR3 is TGTGCCAGCTCACGGTCAGGGAACATGAACACTGAAGCTTTCTTT. Translation gives CASSRSGNMNTEAFF.

The chain combines TRBV4-2 with TRBJ2-7, with a tentative D call TRBD2 (6 bases). This CDR3 is built from 15 residues. The germline V and J ends were trimmed by 0 bases and 1 base, with 10 bases remaining between them. From germline, CDR1 is LGHNA and CDR2 YNFKEQ. For the CDR3, the DNA is TGTGCCAGCAGCCAAGATTACGGGGGTTCCTACGAGCAGTACTTC. Its translation: CASSQDYGGSYEQYF.

The gene calls are TRBV29-1 and TRBJ1-1; possibly TRBD1 for D (6 bases). Looked up from germline, CDR1 is SQVTM and CDR2 is ANQGSEA. The V end was cut by 7 bases, the J end by 1 base, with 10 bases between. The CDR3 sequence is 12 residues long. The CDR3 protein is CSADRTNTEAFF. The CDR3, as DNA: TGCAGCGCAGACAGGACGAACACTGAAGCTTTCTTT.

This chain connects TRBV30 to TRBJ1-1, with D uncertain. Trimming removed 2 bases at V and 1 base at J, with 11 bases between. Germline CDR1 reads GTSNPN; CDR2 reads SVGIG (reference sequence). This CDR3 spans 14 amino acids. CDR3 loop: CAWSRHDKNTEAFF. CDR3 bases: TGTGCCTGGAGTCGACACGACAAGAACACTGAAGCTTTCTTT.

This chain joins TRBV18 and TRBJ2-1; the D gene is possibly TRBD2 (6 bases). V dropped 3 bases and J dropped 5 bases, with 14 bases sitting between them. This CDR3 is 15 amino acids long. CDR1 is KGHSH and CDR2 is LQKENI in the germline V gene. CDR3 DNA sequence: TGTGCCAGCTCACCGGGACTTCATATAAACAATGAGCAGTTCTTC. It yields the protein CASSPGLHINNEQFF. The full variable domain, completed using reference TRBV18 and TRBJ2-1, is NAGVMQNPRHLVRRRGQEARLRCSPMKGHSHVYWYRQLPEEGLKFMVYLQKENIIDESGMPKERFSAEFPKEGPSILRIQQVVRGDSAAYFCASSPGLHINNEQFFGPGTRLTVL.

The chain uses TRBV15 and TRBJ1-3; D is uncertain. The CDR3 covers 17 residues. V was clipped by 3 bases and J by 0 bases, with 15 bases between them. Germline CDR1 is LNHNV and CDR2 is YYDKDF (reference sequence). CDR3 nucleotides: TGTGCCACCAGCAGGGGATTCGGGGTCCCCTCTGGAAACACCATATATTTT. It is translated as CATSRGFGVPSGNTIYF. The full variable domain, completed using reference TRBV15 and TRBJ1-3, is DAMVIQNPRYQVTQFGKPVTLSCSQTLNHNVMYWYQQKSSQAPKLLFHYYDKDFNNEADTPDNFQSRRPNTSFCFLDIRSPGLGDTAMYLCATSRGFGVPSGNTIYFGEGSWLTVV.

The chain recombines TRBV30 with TRBJ2-3; 10 bases align to TRBD2. CDR1 and CDR2 from the germline V gene are GTSNPN and SVGIG (reference sequence). CDR3 length equals 16 residues. Trimming cost V 2 bases and J 0 bases; bases outside gene matches: 5. The CDR3 DNA sequence: TGTGCCTGGAGTTTCACTAGCGGGGTCAGCACAGATACGCAGTATTTT. It specifies CAWSFTSGVSTDTQYF.

The count of this clone is one. The rearrangement joins TRBV7-3 to TRBJ1-1, with TRBD1 as a possible D gene (5 bases). V was shortened by 2 bases and J by 1 base, with 17 bases between the two germline ends. The CDR3 runs 17 residues. CDR1 and CDR2 from the germline V gene are SGHTA and FQGTGA. The CDR3 is CASSLLRRGEPNTEAFF. CDR3 DNA: TGTGCCAGCAGCTTATTGAGGAGGGGTGAACCGAACACTGAAGCTTTCTTT.

The rearrangement uses TRBV27 and TRBJ2-5, with 8 bases aligning to TRBD2. The junction had 5 bases not matched to a gene; V was cut back by 4 bases and J by 1 base. CDR1 and CDR2 from the germline V gene are MNHEY and SMNVEV (reference sequence). The CDR3 is made up of 15 amino acids. CDR3 in amino acids: CASSSVGTSQETQYF. The CDR3 coding sequence is TGTGCCAGCAGTTCCGTTGGGACTAGCCAAGAGACCCAGTACTTC.

The CDR3 region is CASSLNVAYEQYF. CDR3 bases: TGTGCCAGCAGTCTTAACGTAGCCTACGAGCAGTACTTC. This sequence joins TRBV6-5 and TRBJ2-7, with D uncertain. Trimming cost V 5 bases and J 2 bases, with 10 bases left between them. The length of the CDR3 is 13 residues. Germline CDR1 MNHEY, CDR2 SVGAGI.

This clone was recorded once. The chain carries TRBV5-1 and TRBJ1-1; possibly TRBD1 for D (6 bases). Trimming cost V 0 bases and J 4 bases, with 13 bases left between them. Germline CDR1 reads SGHRS; CDR2 reads YFSETQ. This CDR3 has 15 residues. CDR3 residues: CASSLVSGAGTEAFF. The CDR3 DNA follows: TGCGCCAGCAGCTTGGTCTCAGGGGCCGGCACTGAAGCTTTCTTT.

A single count supports this clone. The CDR3 bases are TGTGCCAGCAGCGTTGCGGGACAGTACAATGAGCAGTTCTTC. Protein: CASSVAGQYNEQFF. The rearrangement uses TRBV9 and TRBJ2-1; the D gene is possibly TRBD1 (7 bases). Trimming took off 2 bases at V and 4 bases at J, with 10 bases between the two ends. This CDR3 is built from 14 residues. The germline V gene encodes CDR1 SGDLS and CDR2 YYNGEE.

The chain recombines TRBV2 with TRBJ1-4; D is unclear. The CDR3 consists of 12 residues. The germline V and J ends were trimmed by 3 bases and 13 bases, with 12 bases remaining between them. Per germline, CDR1 SNHLY and CDR2 FYNNEI. CDR3 coding DNA: TGTGCCAGCAGTGACCCGGTGGGAGGACTGTTTTTT. This gives the protein CASSDPVGGLFF. The whole variable domain, remainder taken from reference TRBV2 and TRBJ1-4, is EPEVTQTPSHQVTQMGQEVILRCVPISNHLYFYWYRQILGQKVEFLVSFYNNEISEKSEIFDDQFSVERPDGSNFTLKIRSTKLEDSAMYFCASSDPVGGLFFGSGTQLSVL.

Worth noting for this clone: The junction differs from germline at one of its ends, possibly a read error. The J gene is TRBJ2-3, the V gene TRBV6-1; 9 bases are a match to TRBD2. This CDR3 comprises 14 residues. CDR1 and CDR2 from the germline V gene are MNHNS and SASEGT. This chain's CDR3 is CASSERLAGLNFHF. In DNA, the CDR3 is TGTGCCAGCAGTGAAAGGCTAGCGGGACTTAACTTCCATTTT.

The chain couples TRBV6-6 to TRBJ1-2, with 11 bases that match TRBD1. V was pared by 5 bases and J by 7 bases, with 6 bases of the junction left unmatched. CDR3 length equals 14 residues. Germline V CDR1 and CDR2: MNHNY, SVGAGI (reference sequence). The CDR3 DNA follows: TGTGCCAGCAGTCGGGACAGGGGGTACTCTGGCTACACCTTC. Its protein product is CASSRDRGYSGYTF.

The V gene is TRBV30, the J gene TRBJ1-1, with TRBD1 matching over 7 bases. With V trimmed by 4 bases and J by 6 bases, 11 bases remained unmatched. In germline, CDR1 is GTSNPN, CDR2 SVGIG (reference sequence). This CDR3 contains 14 residues. Here the CDR3 reads CAWIHKAQGAEAFF. The CDR3 DNA sequence: TGTGCCTGGATCCATAAAGCCCAGGGGGCTGAAGCTTTCTTT. The variable domain in full, with the rest retrieved from reference TRBV30 and TRBJ1-1, is SQTIHQWPATLVQPVGSPLSLECTVEGTSNPNLYWYRQAAGRGLQLLFYSVGIGQISSEVPQNLSASRPQDRQFILSSKKLLLSDSGFYLCAWIHKAQGAEAFFGQGTRLTVV.

V and J are TRBV30 and TRBJ2-2; TRBD2 aligns across 11 bases. Germline lookup yields CDR1 GTSNPN and CDR2 SVGIG (reference sequence). The CDR3 runs 19 residues. The V segment lost 2 bases and the J segment 5 bases; nucleotides outside the gene matches: 16. The CDR3 DNA follows: TGTGCCTGGAGTCCTGCGTGGAAGGTAGCGGGAGGGATAACCGGGGAGCTGTTTTTT. This encodes CAWSPAWKVAGGITGELFF.

This clone was found a few times. V gene TRBV7-9 combines with J gene TRBJ2-2; D uncertain. Germline V gene data show CDR1 as SEHNR and CDR2 as FQNEAQ (reference sequence). The CDR3 covers 16 residues. V gave up 4 bases and J gave up 0 bases, with 12 bases separating them. The CDR3 DNA follows: TGTGCCAGCAGCTCGTTCCTGTTCGCGAACACCGGGGAGCTGTTTTTT. Encoded protein: CASSSFLFANTGELFF.

On this clone itself: A read error may account for a junction end that differs from germline. The chain recombines TRBV7-9 with TRBJ1-1; 9 bases fit TRBD1. Germline CDR1 SEHNR, CDR2 FQNEAQ (reference sequence). The CDR3 has 15 amino acids. The CDR3 DNA follows: TGTTCCAGCAGCCGCCCGGGACAGGGCGGAACTGAAGCTTTCTTT. Amino acids: CSSSRPGQGGTEAFF.

The V and J genes are TRBV7-9 and TRBJ2-5; TRBD1 or TRBD2 may be the D gene (5 bases each). TRBJ2-7 matches the DNA end more closely, so the J call is doubtful. Germline CDR1 SEHNR, CDR2 FQNEAQ (reference sequence). This CDR3 is built from 14 residues. The CDR3 bases are TGTGCCAGCAGCTGGGTGGGACGGGACTACGAGCAGTACTTC. Its protein product is CASSWVGRDYEQYF.

This clone occurred once. This chain uses TRBV4-3 with TRBJ1-1, with D uncertain. Germline assignment: CDR1 LGHNA and CDR2 YSLEER. V shed 4 bases and J shed 1 base, with 4 bases lying between them. The CDR3 sequence is 12 residues long. CDR3 DNA sequence: TGCGCCAGCAGCCCAGGGAACACTGAAGCTTTCTTT. Translation gives CASSPGNTEAFF.

This clone was counted between two and nine times. The chain couples TRBV5-6 to TRBJ1-1, with D maybe TRBD1 (6 bases). V shed 0 bases and J shed 6 bases, with 15 bases lying between them. Germline V lookup: CDR1 SGHDT, CDR2 YYEEEE. CDR3 length: 15 amino acids. CDR3 nucleotide sequence: TGTGCCAGCAGCTTGGTTGGTTTAGGACAGCCTGAAGCTTTCTTT. This gives the protein CASSLVGLGQPEAFF.

This chain connects TRBV6-5 to TRBJ2-2, with TRBD1 identical over 8 bases. This CDR3 contains 15 residues. With 5 bases clipped from V and 4 bases from J, the junction kept 6 bases outside the gene matches. CDR1 is MNHEY and CDR2 is SVGAGI in the germline V gene. CDR3 sequence: CASSPQGVFTGELFF. The CDR3 DNA reads as TGTGCCAGCAGTCCACAGGGGGTTTTCACCGGGGAGCTGTTTTTT.